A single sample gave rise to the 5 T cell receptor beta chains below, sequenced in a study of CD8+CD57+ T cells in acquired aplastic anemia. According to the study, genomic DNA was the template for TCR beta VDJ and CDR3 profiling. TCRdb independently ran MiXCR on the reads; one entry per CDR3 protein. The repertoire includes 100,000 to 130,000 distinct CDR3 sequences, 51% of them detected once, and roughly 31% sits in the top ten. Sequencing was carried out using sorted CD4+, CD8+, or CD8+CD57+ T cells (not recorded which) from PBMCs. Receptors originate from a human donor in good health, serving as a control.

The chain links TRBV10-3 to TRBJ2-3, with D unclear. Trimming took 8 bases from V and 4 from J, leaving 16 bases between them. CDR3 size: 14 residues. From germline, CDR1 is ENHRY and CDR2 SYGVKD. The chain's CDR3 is CAIGWNGVADTQYF. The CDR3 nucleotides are TGTGCCATCGGGTGGAATGGTGTGGCAGATACGCAGTATTTT.

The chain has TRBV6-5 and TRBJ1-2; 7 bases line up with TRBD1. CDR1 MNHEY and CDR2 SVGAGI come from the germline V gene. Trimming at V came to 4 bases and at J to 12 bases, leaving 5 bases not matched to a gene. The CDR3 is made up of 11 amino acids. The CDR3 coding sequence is TGTGCCAGCAGTTGGGGACAGAGCAACACCTTC. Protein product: CASSWGQSNTF.

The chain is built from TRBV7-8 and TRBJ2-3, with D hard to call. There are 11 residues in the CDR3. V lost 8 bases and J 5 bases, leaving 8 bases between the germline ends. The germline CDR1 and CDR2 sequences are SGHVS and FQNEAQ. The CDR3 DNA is TGTGCCAGCGGCATCGGAGATACGCAGTATTTT. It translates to CASGIGDTQYF.

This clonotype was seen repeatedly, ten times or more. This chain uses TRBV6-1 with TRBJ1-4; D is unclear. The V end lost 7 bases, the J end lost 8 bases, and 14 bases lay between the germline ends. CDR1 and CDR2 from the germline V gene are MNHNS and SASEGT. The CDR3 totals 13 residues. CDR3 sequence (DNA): TGTGCCAGCACGGAGGGCCTTGGGGAAAAACTGTTTTTT. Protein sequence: CASTEGLGEKLFF.

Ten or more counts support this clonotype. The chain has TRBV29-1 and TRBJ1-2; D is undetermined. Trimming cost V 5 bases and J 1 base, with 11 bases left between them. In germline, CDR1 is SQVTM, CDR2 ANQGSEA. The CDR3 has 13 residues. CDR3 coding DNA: TGCAGCGTTAAACCTCAGCTTAACTATGGCTACACCTTC. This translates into CSVKPQLNYGYTF.